This T cell receptor (beta chain) was documented in a study of circulating tumor DNA in untreated peripheral T-cell lymphoma (dated by TCRdb to the early 2020s). Results and caveats for the whole study, not just this receptor: Tumor-specific clonotypes were found in over 75% of patients, coming from under 90% of baseline tissues and about 64% of baseline serum samples.

A few counts support this clone. The specificity of this receptor is unknown. The record has no base qualities; no much larger clone is one base away. To identify tumor-specific TCR clonotypes, tumor tissue taken at baseline, before any treatment, was sequenced. To monitor patients with peripheral T-cell lymphoma who were getting frontline treatment on a trial, the study applied next-generation sequencing to T-cell receptor sequences. The library was generated by the immunoSEQ multiplex PCR assay. TCRdb re-hosts the immuneACCESS table, in-frame sequences only. Its copies lack some clones; in the studies checked, an unresolved V gene accounts for under half of them, and the cause for the rest is not known. The table for this sample lists about 2,700 clones; 50% to 75% of them were counted only once. The ten largest clones add up to about 8.5% of the sample. Germline trimming amounts to 3 bases on V and 1 base on J, with 3 as the count of junction bases outside the gene matches. For CDR1 and CDR2, the germline V gene lists MNHGY and SAAAGT. Its CDR3 holds 16 amino acids, cysteine through phenylalanine. The DNA shown is the 48-base CDR3, in frame from base 1.

The sequence was obtained from a human donor with peripheral T-cell lymphoma. In this chain, TRBV6-8 is recombined with TRBJ2-2; 9 bases in between match TRBD2. Sequenced material: tumor tissue. Here the CDR3 is given as CASSYEAGGNTGELFF. The base sequence is TGTGCCAGCAGTTATGAAGCGGGGGGGAACACCGGGGAGCTGTTTTTT.